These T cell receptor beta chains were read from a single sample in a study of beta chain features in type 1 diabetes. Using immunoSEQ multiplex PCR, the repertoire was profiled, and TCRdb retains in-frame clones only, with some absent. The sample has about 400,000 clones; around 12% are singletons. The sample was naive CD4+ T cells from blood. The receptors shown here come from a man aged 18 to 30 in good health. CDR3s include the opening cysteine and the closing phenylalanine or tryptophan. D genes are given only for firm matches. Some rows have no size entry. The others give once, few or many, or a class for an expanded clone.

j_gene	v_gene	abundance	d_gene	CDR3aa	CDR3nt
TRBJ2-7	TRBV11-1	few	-	CASSFRWQGGYEQYF	TGTGCCAGCAGCTTTCGGTGGCAGGGGGGCTACGAGCAGTACTTC
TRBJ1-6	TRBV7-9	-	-	CASSHNGINSPLHF	TGTGCCAGCAGCCACAATGGTATTAATTCACCCCTCCACTTT
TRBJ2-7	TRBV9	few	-	CASSVGTGSVYEQYF	TGTGCCAGCAGCGTAGGAACGGGGAGCGTCTACGAGCAGTACTTC
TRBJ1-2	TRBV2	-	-	CASSAEGTVYGYTF	TGTGCCAGCAGCGCCGAGGGCACCGTCTATGGCTACACCTTC
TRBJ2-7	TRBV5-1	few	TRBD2	CASSLEASGSSYEQYF	TGCGCCAGCAGCTTGGAGGCTAGCGGATCCTCCTACGAGCAGTACTTC
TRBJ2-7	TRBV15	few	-	CATSREVDISYEQYF	TGTGCCACCAGCAGAGAGGTCGACATCTCCTACGAGCAGTACTTC
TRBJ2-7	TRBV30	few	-	CAWKRRRGSYEQYF	TGTGCCTGGAAGCGTAGGAGGGGATCCTACGAGCAGTACTTC
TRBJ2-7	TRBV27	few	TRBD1	CASSLTGTGGYEQYF	TGTGCCAGCAGTTTAACCGGGACAGGGGGCTACGAGCAGTACTTC
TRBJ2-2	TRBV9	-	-	CASSVARMATGELFF	TGTGCCAGCAGCGTAGCCAGGATGGCCACCGGGGAGCTGTTTTTT
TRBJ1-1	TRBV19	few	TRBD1	CASSIYQGASTEAFF	TGTGCCAGTAGTATCTATCAGGGGGCGAGCACTGAAGCTTTCTTT
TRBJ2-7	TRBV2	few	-	CASSEGPTGTYEQYF	TGTGCCAGCAGTGAAGGACCAACAGGGACCTACGAGCAGTACTTC
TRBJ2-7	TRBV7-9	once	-	CASSLAAGGYEQYF	TGTGCCAGCAGCTTAGCGGCAGGGGGGTACGAGCAGTACTTC
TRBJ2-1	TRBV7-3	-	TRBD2	CASSTSGGSHNEQFF	TGTGCCAGTTCGACTAGCGGGGGGTCCCACAATGAGCAGTTCTTC
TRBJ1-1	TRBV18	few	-	CASSPGANTEAFF	TGTGCCAGCTCACCGGGGGCGAACACTGAAGCTTTCTTT
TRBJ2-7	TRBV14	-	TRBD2	CASSSSRTSGSRTYEQYF	TGTGCCAGCAGCTCATCCCGGACTAGCGGGAGCCGTACCTACGAGCAGTACTTC
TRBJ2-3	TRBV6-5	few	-	CASSYLETGHRDTQYF	TGTGCCAGCAGTTACTTGGAGACAGGCCACAGAGATACGCAGTATTTT
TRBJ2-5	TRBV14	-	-	CASSRSLAVEETQYF	TGTGCCAGCAGCCGATCCCTGGCGGTTGAAGAGACCCAGTACTTC
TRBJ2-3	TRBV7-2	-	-	CASSFSPGSGTDTQYF	TGTGCCAGCAGCTTCTCCCCGGGGTCCGGGACAGATACGCAGTATTTT
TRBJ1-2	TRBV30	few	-	CAWNPGDDYGYTF	TGTGCCTGGAACCCAGGGGACGACTATGGCTACACCTTC
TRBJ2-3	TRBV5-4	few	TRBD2	CASSLRTSSNTQYF	TGTGCCAGCAGCTTGAGGACTAGCTCCAATACGCAGTATTTT
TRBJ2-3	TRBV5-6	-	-	CASSSLSVHTDTQYF	TGTGCCAGCAGTTCCCTCTCGGTTCACACAGATACGCAGTATTTT
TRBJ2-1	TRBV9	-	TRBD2	CASSPSSGSYNEQFF	TGTGCCAGCAGCCCTTCTAGCGGGTCGTACAATGAGCAGTTCTTC
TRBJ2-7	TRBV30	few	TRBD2	CAWSVGLAGVEEQYF	TGTGCCTGGAGTGTCGGACTAGCGGGAGTGGAAGAGCAGTACTTC
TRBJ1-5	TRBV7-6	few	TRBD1	CASSSGQSNQPQHF	TGTGCCAGCAGCTCGGGACAGAGCAATCAGCCCCAGCATTTT
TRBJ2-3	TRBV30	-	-	CAWTGFLTDTQYF	TGTGCCTGGACAGGTTTCCTCACAGATACGCAGTATTTT
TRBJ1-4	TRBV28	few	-	CASSLPGGVNEKLFF	TGTGCCAGCAGTCTCCCGGGGGGGGTTAATGAAAAACTGTTTTTT
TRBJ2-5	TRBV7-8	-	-	CASNWGEETQYF	TGTGCCAGCAATTGGGGGGAAGAGACCCAGTACTTC
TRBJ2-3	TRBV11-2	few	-	CASSLEQGFRYF	TGTGCCAGCAGCTTAGAGCAGGGCTTTCGGTATTTT
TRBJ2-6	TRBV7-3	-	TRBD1	CASSSRQGTGANVLTF	TGTGCCAGCAGCTCCCGACAGGGCACTGGGGCCAACGTCCTGACTTTC
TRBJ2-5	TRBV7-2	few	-	CASSPPGPAQYF	TGTGCCAGCAGCCCTCCTGGGCCGGCCCAGTACTTC
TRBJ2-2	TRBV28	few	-	CASITPGGRDTGELFF	TGTGCCAGCATCACCCCCGGAGGTCGTGACACCGGGGAGCTGTTTTTT
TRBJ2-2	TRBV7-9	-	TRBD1	CASSSRTGGTGELFF	TGTGCCAGCAGCTCGCGGACAGGGGGCACGGGGGAGCTGTTTTTT
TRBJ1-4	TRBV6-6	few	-	CASSSRQSEKLFF	TGTGCCAGCAGTAGCCGACAGAGTGAAAAACTGTTTTTT
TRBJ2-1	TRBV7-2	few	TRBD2	CASSLGLAGVSEQFF	TGTGCCAGCAGCTTGGGACTAGCGGGAGTCAGTGAGCAGTTCTTC
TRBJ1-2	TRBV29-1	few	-	CSVEGLENYGYTF	TGCAGCGTTGAAGGGTTGGAGAACTATGGCTACACCTTC
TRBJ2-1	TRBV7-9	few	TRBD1	CASSFFPGTGYSNEQFF	TGTGCCAGCAGCTTCTTCCCCGGGACAGGTTATTCAAATGAGCAGTTCTTC
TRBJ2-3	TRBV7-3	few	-	CASSWGRGTFGYTQYF	TGTGCCAGCAGCTGGGGGCGCGGAACCTTCGGATATACGCAGTATTTT
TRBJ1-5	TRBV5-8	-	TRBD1	CASSADRVGQPQHF	TGTGCCAGCAGCGCGGACAGGGTGGGTCAGCCCCAGCATTTT
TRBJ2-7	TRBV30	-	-	CAWGDSSYEQYF	TGTGCCTGGGGAGACAGCTCCTACGAGCAGTACTTC
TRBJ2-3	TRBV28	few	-	CASLSGQYTDTQYF	TGTGCCAGCCTCTCAGGACAGTACACAGATACGCAGTATTTT
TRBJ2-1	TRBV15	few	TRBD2	CATSIGTSGNNEQFF	TGTGCCACCAGCATCGGGACTAGCGGGAACAATGAGCAGTTCTTC
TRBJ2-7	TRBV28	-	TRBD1	CATCDRDRVLYEQYF	TGTGCCACCTGCGACCGGGACAGGGTACTGTACGAGCAGTACTTC
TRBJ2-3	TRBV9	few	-	CASSASTDTQYF	TGTGCCAGCAGCGCAAGCACAGATACGCAGTATTTT
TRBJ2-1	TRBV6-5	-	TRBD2	CASSRLGGGFNEQFF	TGTGCCAGCAGCAGACTTGGCGGGGGGTTCAATGAGCAGTTCTTC
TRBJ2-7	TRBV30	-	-	CAWSVRVTTYEQYF	TGTGCCTGGAGTGTACGAGTGACAACTTACGAGCAGTACTTC
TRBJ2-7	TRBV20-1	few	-	CSGGDYEQYF	TGCAGTGGCGGAGACTACGAGCAGTACTTC
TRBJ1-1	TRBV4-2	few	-	CASSRLTEGQMRNTEAFF	TGTGCCAGCAGCCGACTGACAGAAGGGCAAATGAGGAACACTGAAGCTTTCTTT
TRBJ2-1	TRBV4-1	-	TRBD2	CASSLRGSGGTYNEQFF	TGCGCCAGCAGCCTCCGAGGGAGCGGGGGGACCTACAATGAGCAGTTCTTC
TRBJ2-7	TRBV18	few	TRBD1	CASSSQVITGAVYEQYF	TGTGCCAGCTCCTCCCAAGTCATTACAGGGGCGGTATACGAGCAGTACTTC
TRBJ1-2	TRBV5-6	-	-	CASSLVTALRGYTF	TGTGCCAGCAGCTTGGTGACAGCGCTCCGTGGCTACACCTTC
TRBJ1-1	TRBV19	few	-	CASCERAHTEAFF	TGTGCCAGTTGCGAGAGGGCTCACACTGAAGCTTTCTTT
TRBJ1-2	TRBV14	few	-	CASSHQGWGYGYTF	TGTGCCAGCAGCCACCAGGGATGGGGCTATGGCTACACCTTC
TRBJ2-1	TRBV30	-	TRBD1	CAWSPGGNLQFF	TGTGCCTGGAGCCCAGGGGGCAATCTGCAGTTCTTC
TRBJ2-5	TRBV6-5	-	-	CASSFWRGETQYF	TGTGCCAGCAGTTTTTGGCGGGGTGAGACCCAGTACTTC
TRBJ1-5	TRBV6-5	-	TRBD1	CASSYQQGLNQPQHF	TGTGCCAGCAGTTACCAACAGGGGCTCAATCAGCCCCAGCATTTT
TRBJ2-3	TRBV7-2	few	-	CASRRAGIGDTQYF	TGTGCCAGCCGGCGGGCCGGGATCGGAGATACGCAGTATTTT
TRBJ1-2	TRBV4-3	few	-	CASSQERGFGYGYTF	TGCGCCAGCAGCCAAGAAAGAGGGTTCGGCTATGGCTACACCTTC